One and the same sample provided the 18 T cell receptor beta chains below, sequenced in a study of regulatory T cells in long-lasting Graves disease. The TCR beta library used iRepertoire HTBI primers with Arm-PCR amplification of CDR3. A single record per CDR3 protein comes from TCRdb applying MiXCR to the multiplex PCR reads. The sample includes a few hundred thousand distinct CDR3 sequences, 13% of them seen just once. Time point reported: newly diagnosed GD, antithyroid drugs for less than 3 months. PBMC RNA was the source of the TCR library. This same sample was also taken into another study, of T cells in Graves' hyperthyroidism and ophthalmopathy.

Source: peripheral blood mononuclear cells (PBMCs), taken at new diagnosis, from a patient treated with antithyroid drugs. Source of these receptors: a man aged 25 to 45 with Graves disease.

As to this clonotype: A junction boundary mismatches the germline segment, possibly from a read error. The chain employs TRBV7-9 and TRBJ2-2; D is ambiguous. Germline CDR1 reads SEHNR; CDR2 reads FQNEAQ (reference sequence). CDR3 length: 15 amino acids. The CDR3 nucleotides are TGTGCCAGCAGCTTGGGCCATGGGAACCCCGGGGAGCTGTTTTTT. The encoded protein is CASSLGHGNPGELFF.

There are many counts of this clonotype. The genes are TRBV5-1 and TRBJ2-2, with D possibly being TRBD2 (5 bases). The CDR3 is 15 amino acids. V dropped 4 bases and J dropped 5 bases, with 15 bases sitting between them. The germline CDR1 and CDR2 sequences are SGHRS and YFSETQ. The CDR3 region is CASSQTWTGTGELFF. CDR3 DNA: TGCGCCAGCAGCCAGACGTGGACGGGAACCGGGGAGCTGTTTTTT.

This rearrangement joins TRBV5-6 to TRBJ2-7; D remains unclear. This CDR3 contains 13 residues. Germline CDR1 is SGHDT and CDR2 is YYEEEE. V lost 4 bases, J lost 7 bases, and 15 bases lay in between. The CDR3, as DNA: TGTGCCAGCAGCATACGACGGTCCAGGGAGCAGTACTTC. It translates to CASSIRRSREQYF.

This clonotype was found a few times. Its ends do not fully match the called genes, so a read error is possible. V gene TRBV12-3 or TRBV12-4 combines with J gene TRBJ1-2, with 7 bases fitting TRBD1. CDR3 size: 13 residues. The CDR3 is CASSEGARYGHTF. In DNA form, the CDR3 reads TGTGCCAGCAGCGAGGGGGCCAGGTATGGCCACACCTTC.

V is TRBV12-3 or TRBV12-4 and J is TRBJ2-7, with D possibly being TRBD1 or TRBD2 (5 bases each). The CDR3 is 15 amino acids. V lost 6 bases and J lost 5, with 20 bases in between. The CDR3 here is CASSPRDGFSDEQYF. DNA for the CDR3: TGTGCCAGCAGCCCCAGGGACGGCTTCAGCGACGAGCAGTACTTC.

This chain links TRBV12-3 or TRBV12-4 with TRBJ1-5; 12 bases align to TRBD1. The V gene end was trimmed by 1 base and the J gene end by 1 base; junction bases not matched to a gene: 2. CDR3 length: 17 amino acids. The CDR3 DNA sequence: TGTGCCAGCAGTTTAGGAGGGACAGGGGGCAGCAATCAGCCCCAGCATTTT. It translates to CASSLGGTGGSNQPQHF.

This clonotype came up a few times. V and J are TRBV13 and TRBJ2-7; TRBD2 agrees at 11 bases. Trimming took 1 base from V and 4 from J; bases not matched to a gene: 6. Germline CDR1 and CDR2: PRHDT and FYEKMQ (reference sequence). The CDR3 is 16 residues long. CDR3 sequence: CASSLVYPSGRYEQYF. CDR3 coding DNA: TGTGCCAGCAGCTTAGTTTATCCTAGCGGGAGGTACGAGCAGTACTTC.

The chain couples TRBV5-1 to TRBJ2-2, with TRBD2 matching 9 bases. Germline V lookup: CDR1 SGHRS, CDR2 YFSETQ. J was trimmed by 5 bases and V by 4 bases; bases with no gene match: 6. The CDR3 spans 15 residues. In nucleotides, the CDR3 is TGCGCCAGCAGCATTAGCGGGAGTTTGACCGGGGAGCTGTTTTTT. Translation: CASSISGSLTGELFF.

About this clonotype: Compared with germline, one end of the junction differs, possibly owing to a read error. The V call is TRBV2, the J call TRBJ2-3; no reliable D call. This CDR3 region has 12 residues. CDR1 is SNHLY and CDR2 is FYNNEI in the germline V gene. This CDR3 is CASTESTVTQYF. The CDR3 DNA reads TGTGCCAGCACAGAGAGCACAGTTACGCAGTATTTT.

Many counts were recorded for this clonotype. The V call is TRBV2, the J call TRBJ2-2; maybe TRBD2 (6 bases). Germline-derived CDR1 and CDR2 are SNHLY and FYNNEI. The ends were cut back, 7 bases at V and 3 bases at J, with 18 bases in the middle. The CDR3 spans 16 residues. The CDR3 loop reads CASKLGGDSYTGELFF. The DNA of the CDR3 is TGTGCCAGCAAGTTGGGTGGGGACTCGTACACCGGGGAGCTGTTTTTT. The entire variable domain, with the rest obtained from reference TRBV2 and TRBJ2-2, is as follows: EPEVTQTPSHQVTQMGQEVILRCVPISNHLYFYWYRQILGQKVEFLVSFYNNEISEKSEIFDDQFSVERPDGSNFTLKIRSTKLEDSAMYFCASKLGGDSYTGELFFGEGSRLTVL.

The table lists this clonotype with many counts. This sequence joins TRBV25-1 and TRBJ1-3, with TRBD1 matching over 8 bases. With V trimmed by 5 bases and J by 1 base, 1 base remained unmatched. The CDR3 contains 14 residues. CDR1 is MGHDK and CDR2 is SYGVNS in the germline V gene. The CDR3 protein is CASSWTGSGNTIYF. The DNA for the CDR3 is TGTGCCAGCAGTTGGACAGGGTCTGGAAACACCATATATTTT.

About this clonotype itself: Given a far larger clone just one base away, this is likely a sequencing read error. The chain recombines TRBV6-2 or TRBV6-3 with TRBJ1-2; 7 nucleotides line up with TRBD1. Germline CDR1 and CDR2: MNHEY and SVGEGT. CDR3 size: 13 residues. CDR3 protein: CVSRRDSGYGYTF. DNA of the CDR3: TGTGTCAGCAGAAGGGACAGCGGCTATGGCTACACCTTC.

This clonotype was counted at least ten times. The chain couples TRBV24-1 to TRBJ2-3; D gene unclear. CDR3 length: 14 amino acids. Deletions cut 4 bases from V and 6 bases from J, with 13 bases between. CDR1 and CDR2 from the germline V gene are KGHDR and SFDVKD. The DNA of the CDR3 is TGTGCCACCAGTGACCCGCGGCCTGGGGATACGCAGTATTTT. It encodes CATSDPRPGDTQYF.

At least ten counts were recorded for this clonotype. The rearrangement uses TRBV12-3 or TRBV12-4 and TRBJ2-1; tentative D call: TRBD1 (6 bases). The CDR3 sequence is 13 residues long. Trimming took 6 bases from V and 7 from J, leaving 13 bases between them. In nucleotides, the CDR3 is TGTGCCAGCAGCCAGCCCGGGACAAATGAGCAGTTCTTC. It translates to CASSQPGTNEQFF.

Note on this clonotype: Possible read error: a much larger clone is one base away. The chain recombines TRBV2 with TRBJ1-1, with 7 bases aligning to TRBD1. CDR1 SNHLY and CDR2 FYNNEI come from the germline V gene. CDR3 size: 14 residues. With 4 bases clipped from V and 2 bases from J, the junction kept 4 bases outside the gene matches. CDR3 sequence reads: CASSGTGLNTEAFF. In DNA form, the CDR3 reads TGTGCCAGCAGTGGGACAGGATTAAACACTGAAGCTTTCTTT.

This clonotype has a handful of counts. This chain links TRBV16 with TRBJ1-5, with TRBD1 matching over 7 bases. This CDR3 comprises 18 residues. With 3 bases clipped from V and 3 bases from J, the junction kept 14 bases outside the gene matches. Germline V gene data show CDR1 as KGHSY and CDR2 as FQNENV. The CDR3 DNA follows: TGTGCCAGCAGCCATAACCCGGCCGGAGACAGGGACAATCAGCCCCAGCATTTT. Protein: CASSHNPAGDRDNQPQHF.

This clonotype was observed at least ten times. The rearrangement links TRBV12-5 to TRBJ1-3; 9 bases map to TRBD1. CDR3 length equals 15 residues. J gave up 0 bases and V 5 bases, and 2 bases lay outside the gene matches. Germline values: CDR1 LGHNT, CDR2 FRNRAP. The CDR3: CASGLTGGSGNTIYF. CDR3 DNA: TGTGCTAGTGGTCTGACAGGGGGCTCTGGAAACACCATATATTTT.

Many counts were recorded for this clonotype. The chain links TRBV7-3 to TRBJ2-3; either TRBD1 or TRBD2 may fit D (6 bases each). The germline CDR1 and CDR2 sequences are SGHTA and FQGTGA. Trimming stripped 5 bases from V and 3 bases from J, with 21 bases between. The length of the CDR3 is 17 residues. CDR3 loop: CASSPGRLQGRTDTQYF. CDR3 bases: TGTGCCAGCAGCCCAGGGAGGTTGCAGGGGAGAACAGATACGCAGTATTTT. Using reference TRBV7-3 and TRBJ2-3 for the parts outside the CDR3, the full variable domain is GAGVSQTPSNKVTEKGKYVELRCDPISGHTALYWYRQSLGQGPEFLIYFQGTGAADDSGLPNDRFFAVRPEGSVSTLKIQRTERGDSAVYLCASSPGRLQGRTDTQYFGPGTRLTVL.